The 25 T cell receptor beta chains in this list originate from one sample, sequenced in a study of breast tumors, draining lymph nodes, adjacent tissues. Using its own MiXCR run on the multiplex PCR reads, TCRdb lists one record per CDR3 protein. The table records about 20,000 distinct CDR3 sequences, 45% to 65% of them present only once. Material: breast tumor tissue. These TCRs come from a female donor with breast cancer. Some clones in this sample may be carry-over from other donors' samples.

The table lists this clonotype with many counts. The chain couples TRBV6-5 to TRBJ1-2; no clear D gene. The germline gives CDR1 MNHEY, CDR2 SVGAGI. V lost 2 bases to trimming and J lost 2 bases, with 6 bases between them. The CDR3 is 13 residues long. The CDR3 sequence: CASSYRVNYGYTF. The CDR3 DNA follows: TGTGCCAGCAGTTACAGGGTGAACTATGGCTACACCTTC.

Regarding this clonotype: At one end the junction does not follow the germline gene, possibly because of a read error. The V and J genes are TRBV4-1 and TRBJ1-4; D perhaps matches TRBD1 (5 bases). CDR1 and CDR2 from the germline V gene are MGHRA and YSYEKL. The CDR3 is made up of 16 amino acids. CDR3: CASSQDMGGSNEKLFF. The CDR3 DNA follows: TGTGCCAGCAGCCAAGATATGGGGGGATCTAATGAAAAACTGTTTTTT.

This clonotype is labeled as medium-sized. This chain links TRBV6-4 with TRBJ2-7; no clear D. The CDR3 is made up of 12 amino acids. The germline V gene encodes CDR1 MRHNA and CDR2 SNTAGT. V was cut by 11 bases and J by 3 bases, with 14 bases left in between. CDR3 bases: TGTGCCGAGGCCTACGATAGCTACGAGCAGTACTTC. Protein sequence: CAEAYDSYEQYF.

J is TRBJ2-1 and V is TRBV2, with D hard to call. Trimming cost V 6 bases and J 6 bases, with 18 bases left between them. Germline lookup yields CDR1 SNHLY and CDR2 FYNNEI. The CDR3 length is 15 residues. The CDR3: CASRSTAHSGNEQFF. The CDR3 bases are TGTGCCAGCAGATCGACGGCCCATTCCGGCAATGAGCAGTTCTTC.

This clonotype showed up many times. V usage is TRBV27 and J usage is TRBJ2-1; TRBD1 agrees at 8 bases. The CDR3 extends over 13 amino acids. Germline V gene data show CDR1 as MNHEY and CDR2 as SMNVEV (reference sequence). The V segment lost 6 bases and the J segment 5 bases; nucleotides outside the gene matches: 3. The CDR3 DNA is TGTGCCAGCAGGCCGGGACAGGACAATGAGCAGTTCTTC. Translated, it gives CASRPGQDNEQFF.

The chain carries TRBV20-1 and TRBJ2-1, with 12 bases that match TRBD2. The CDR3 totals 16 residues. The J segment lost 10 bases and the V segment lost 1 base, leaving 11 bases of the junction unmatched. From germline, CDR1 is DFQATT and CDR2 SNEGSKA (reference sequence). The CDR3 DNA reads TGCAGTGCTAGAGTCCCCAGGACTAGCGGGGTGAGAGAGCAGTTCTTC. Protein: CSARVPRTSGVREQFF.

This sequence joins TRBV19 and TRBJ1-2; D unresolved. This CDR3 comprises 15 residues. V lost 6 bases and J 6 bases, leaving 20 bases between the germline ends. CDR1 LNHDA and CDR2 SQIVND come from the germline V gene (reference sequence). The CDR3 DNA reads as TGTGCCAGTAGAAAGAATGGAGCACAGTCCAATGGCTACACCTTC. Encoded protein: CASRKNGAQSNGYTF.

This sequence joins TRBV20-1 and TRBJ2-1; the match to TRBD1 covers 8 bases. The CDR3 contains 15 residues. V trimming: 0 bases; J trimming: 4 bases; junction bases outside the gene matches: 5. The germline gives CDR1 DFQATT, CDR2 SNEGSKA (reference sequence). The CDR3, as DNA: TGCAGTGCTAGAGAGGACAGGGCGGGATACAATGAGCAGTTCTTC. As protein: CSAREDRAGYNEQFF.

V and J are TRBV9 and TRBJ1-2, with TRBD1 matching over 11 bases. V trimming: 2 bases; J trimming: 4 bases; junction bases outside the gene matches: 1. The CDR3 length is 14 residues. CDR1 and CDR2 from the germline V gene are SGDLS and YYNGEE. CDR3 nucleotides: TGTGCCAGCAGCGTTGGGACAGGGGGCTATGGCTACACCTTC. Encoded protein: CASSVGTGGYGYTF.

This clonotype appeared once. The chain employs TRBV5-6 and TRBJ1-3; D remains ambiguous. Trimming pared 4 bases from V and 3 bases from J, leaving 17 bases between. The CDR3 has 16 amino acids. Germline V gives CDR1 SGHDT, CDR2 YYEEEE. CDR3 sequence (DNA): TGTGCCAGCAGCAGCGGGTTGCCGATACGTGGAAACACCATATATTTT. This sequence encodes CASSSGLPIRGNTIYF.

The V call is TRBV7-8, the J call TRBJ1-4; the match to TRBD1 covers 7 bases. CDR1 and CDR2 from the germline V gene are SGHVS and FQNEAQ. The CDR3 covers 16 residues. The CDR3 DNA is TGTACCGGCAGCTTAGGCAACAGGGGCCGCTATGAAAAACTGTTTTTT. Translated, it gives CTGSLGNRGRYEKLFF.

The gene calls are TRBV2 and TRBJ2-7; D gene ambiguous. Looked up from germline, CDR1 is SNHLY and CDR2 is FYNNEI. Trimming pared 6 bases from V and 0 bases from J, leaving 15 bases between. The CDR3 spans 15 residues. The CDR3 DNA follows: TGTGCCAGCAGCTTAGTCGGCTCGAGCTCCTACGAGCAGTACTTC. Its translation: CASSLVGSSSYEQYF.

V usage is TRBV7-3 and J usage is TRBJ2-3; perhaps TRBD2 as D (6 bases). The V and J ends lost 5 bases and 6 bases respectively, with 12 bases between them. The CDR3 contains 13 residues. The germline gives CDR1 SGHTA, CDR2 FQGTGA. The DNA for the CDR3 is TGTGCCAGCAGCATGGGCGGGGTGGATACGCAGTATTTT. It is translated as CASSMGGVDTQYF.

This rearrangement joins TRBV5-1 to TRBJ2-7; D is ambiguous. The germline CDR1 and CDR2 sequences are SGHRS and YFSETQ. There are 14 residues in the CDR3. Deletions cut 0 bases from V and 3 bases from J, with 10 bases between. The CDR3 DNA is TGCGCCAGCAGCTTGGTTTCATCGGTCTACGAGCAGTACTTC. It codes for CASSLVSSVYEQYF. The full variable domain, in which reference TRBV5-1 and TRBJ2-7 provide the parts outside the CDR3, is KAGVTQTPRYLIKTRGQQVTLSCSPISGHRSVSWYQQTPGQGLQFLFEYFSETQRNKGNFPGRFSGRQFSNSRSEMNVSTLELGDSALYLCASSLVSSVYEQYFGPGTRLTVT.

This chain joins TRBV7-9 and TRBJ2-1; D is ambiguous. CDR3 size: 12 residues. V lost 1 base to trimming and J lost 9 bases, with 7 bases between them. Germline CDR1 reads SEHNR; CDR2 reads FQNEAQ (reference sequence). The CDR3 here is CASSLEDGEQFF. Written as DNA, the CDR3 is TGTGCCAGCAGCTTAGAGGACGGTGAGCAGTTCTTC.

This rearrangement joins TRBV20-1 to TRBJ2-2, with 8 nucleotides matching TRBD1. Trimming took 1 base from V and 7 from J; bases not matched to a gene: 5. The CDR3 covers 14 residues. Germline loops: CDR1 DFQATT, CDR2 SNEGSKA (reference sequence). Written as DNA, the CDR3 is TGCAGTGCTAGAGGGCAGGGGGCTAACGGGGAGCTGTTTTTT. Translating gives CSARGQGANGELFF.

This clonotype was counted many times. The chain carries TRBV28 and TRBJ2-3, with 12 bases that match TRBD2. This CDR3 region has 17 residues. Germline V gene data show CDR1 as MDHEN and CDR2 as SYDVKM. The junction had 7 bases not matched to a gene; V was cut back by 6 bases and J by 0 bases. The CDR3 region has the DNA TGTGCCAGCAGGCTAGGACTAGCGGGGATTAGCACAGATACGCAGTATTTT. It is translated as CASRLGLAGISTDTQYF.

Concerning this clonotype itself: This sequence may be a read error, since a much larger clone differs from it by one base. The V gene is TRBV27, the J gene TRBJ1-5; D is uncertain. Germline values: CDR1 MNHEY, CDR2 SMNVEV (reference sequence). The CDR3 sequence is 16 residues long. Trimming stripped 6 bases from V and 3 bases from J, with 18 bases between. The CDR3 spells CASSPARAWANQPQHF. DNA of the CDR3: TGTGCCAGCAGCCCCGCTAGGGCCTGGGCCAATCAGCCCCAGCATTTT.

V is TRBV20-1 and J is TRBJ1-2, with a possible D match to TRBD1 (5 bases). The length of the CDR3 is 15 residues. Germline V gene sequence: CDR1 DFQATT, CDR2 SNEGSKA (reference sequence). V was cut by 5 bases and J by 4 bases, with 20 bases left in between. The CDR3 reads CSAPSTGQIGYGYTF. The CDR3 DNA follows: TGCAGTGCTCCCTCGACGGGGCAAATAGGCTATGGCTACACCTTC.

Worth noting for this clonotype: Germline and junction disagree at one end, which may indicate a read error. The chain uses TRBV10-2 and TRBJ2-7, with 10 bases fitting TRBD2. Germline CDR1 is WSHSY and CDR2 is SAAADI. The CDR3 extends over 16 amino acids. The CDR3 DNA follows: TGTGCCAGCAGCTTTCCTAGGCTAGCGGGAGATTACGAGCAGTACTTC. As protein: CASSFPRLAGDYEQYF.

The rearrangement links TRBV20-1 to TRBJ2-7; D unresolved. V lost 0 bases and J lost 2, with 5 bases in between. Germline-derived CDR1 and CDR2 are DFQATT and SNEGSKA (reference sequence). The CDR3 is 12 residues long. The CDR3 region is CSAREDAYEQYF. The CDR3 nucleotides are TGCAGTGCTAGAGAGGATGCCTACGAGCAGTACTTC.

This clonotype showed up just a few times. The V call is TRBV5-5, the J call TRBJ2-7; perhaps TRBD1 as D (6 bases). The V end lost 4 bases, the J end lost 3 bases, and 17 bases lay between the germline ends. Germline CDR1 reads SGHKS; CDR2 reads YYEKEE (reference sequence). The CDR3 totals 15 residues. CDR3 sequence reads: CASSPGTPAFYEQYF. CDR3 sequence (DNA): TGTGCCAGCAGCCCGGGGACACCGGCCTTCTACGAGCAGTACTTC.

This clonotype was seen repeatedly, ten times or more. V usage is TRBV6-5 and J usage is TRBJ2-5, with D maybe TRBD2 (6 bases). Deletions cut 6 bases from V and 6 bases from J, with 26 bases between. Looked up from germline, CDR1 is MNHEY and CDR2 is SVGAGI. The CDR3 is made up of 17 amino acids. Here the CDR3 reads CASRPEGLSVGAKTQYF. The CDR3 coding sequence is TGTGCCAGCAGACCCGAGGGACTTAGCGTAGGGGCGAAGACCCAGTACTTC.

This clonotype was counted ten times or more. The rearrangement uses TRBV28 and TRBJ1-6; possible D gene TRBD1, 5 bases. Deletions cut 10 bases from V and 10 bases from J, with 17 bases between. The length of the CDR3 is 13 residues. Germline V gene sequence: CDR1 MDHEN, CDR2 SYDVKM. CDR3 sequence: CATRGGNESPLHF. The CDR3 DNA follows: TGTGCCACCCGGGGCGGGAATGAATCACCCCTCCACTTT.

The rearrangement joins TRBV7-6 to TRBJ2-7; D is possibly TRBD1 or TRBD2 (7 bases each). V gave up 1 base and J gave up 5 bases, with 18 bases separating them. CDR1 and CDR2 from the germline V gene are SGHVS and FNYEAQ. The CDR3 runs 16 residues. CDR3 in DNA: TGTGCCAGCAGCTTAGGTCCAGGGGGGGTACTAGACGAGCAGTACTTC. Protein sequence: CASSLGPGGVLDEQYF.